What follows are 9 T cell receptor beta chains derived from one specimen sequenced in a study of blood T cell repertoires in COVID-19. Libraries were prepared by immunoSEQ multiplex PCR; TCRdb keeps only in-frame clonotypes and omits some of them. The top ten hold around 3.5% of the sample, which has 300,000 to 400,000 clones, approximately 90% seen once. The sequencing sample was made of peripheral blood. These receptors were obtained from a woman aged 18-29 years who had recovered from COVID-19.

The chain has TRBV5-1 and TRBJ1-1; a weak D match, TRBD1 (6 bases). V shed 0 bases and J shed 2 bases, with 14 bases lying between them. CDR3 length: 16 residues. The germline V gene encodes CDR1 SGHRS and CDR2 YFSETQ. The CDR3, as DNA: TGCGCCAGCAGCTTGGGCGGGGGGCGATTTAACACTGAAGCTTTCTTT. It is translated as CASSLGGGRFNTEAFF. Using reference TRBV5-1 and TRBJ1-1 for the parts outside the CDR3, the full variable domain is KAGVTQTPRYLIKTRGQQVTLSCSPISGHRSVSWYQQTPGQGLQFLFEYFSETQRNKGNFPGRFSGRQFSNSRSEMNVSTLELGDSALYLCASSLGGGRFNTEAFFGQGTRLTVV.

This clone was picked up one time. The J gene is TRBJ1-2, the V gene TRBV7-9; 9 positions agree with TRBD1. Germline V gene sequence: CDR1 SEHNR, CDR2 FQNEAQ (reference sequence). J was trimmed by 4 bases and V by 4 bases; bases with no gene match: 10. This CDR3 has 16 amino acids. The CDR3 region is CASSSDRGPFSYGYTF. The DNA for the CDR3 is TGTGCCAGCAGCTCGGACAGGGGCCCATTCTCCTATGGCTACACCTTC.

This chain uses TRBV5-1 with TRBJ2-1, with D possibly TRBD1 on 5 matching bases. The CDR3 covers 19 residues. Trimming pared 2 bases from V and 8 bases from J, leaving 29 bases between. Germline CDR1 is SGHRS and CDR2 is YFSETQ. The CDR3 nucleotides are TGCGCCAGCAGCTTAGGCTATCGCGGTCCCAGGGAAAGCATGGATGAGCAGTTCTTC. Amino acid sequence: CASSLGYRGPRESMDEQFF. Together with reference TRBV5-1 and TRBJ2-1, the CDR3 gives the full variable domain: KAGVTQTPRYLIKTRGQQVTLSCSPISGHRSVSWYQQTPGQGLQFLFEYFSETQRNKGNFPGRFSGRQFSNSRSEMNVSTLELGDSALYLCASSLGYRGPRESMDEQFFGPGTRLTVL.

V is TRBV6-5 and J is TRBJ1-1; TRBD1 matches at 8 bases. The V and J ends lost 6 bases and 5 bases, in that order; junction bases with no gene match: 8. The CDR3 consists of 14 residues. The V gene's germline CDR1 is MNHEY and CDR2 SVGAGI. CDR3 residues: CASSLGQGGTEAFF. Here the CDR3 DNA reads TGTGCCAGCAGCCTCGGACAGGGCGGAACTGAAGCTTTCTTT.

The chain has TRBV4-3 and TRBJ2-1, with unresolved D. The CDR3 is 17 amino acids. The germline V gene has CDR1 LGHNA and CDR2 YSLEER. V lost 4 bases and J 0 bases, leaving 16 bases between the germline ends. CDR3 bases: TGCGCCAGCAGCCCGTCGCGACTTCCTAGCTCCTACAATGAGCAGTTCTTC. This translates into CASSPSRLPSSYNEQFF.

V usage is TRBV14 and J usage is TRBJ2-1, with TRBD1 as a possible D gene (5 bases). Trimming took off 2 bases at V and 0 bases at J, with 8 bases between the two ends. The CDR3 runs to 15 residues. Germline CDR1 is SGHDN and CDR2 is FVKESK. In DNA form, the CDR3 reads TGTGCCAGCAGCCAAAGGGGAAGCTCCTACAATGAGCAGTTCTTC. As protein: CASSQRGSSYNEQFF.

The chain has TRBV30 and TRBJ2-6; TRBD2 is a possible D gene (5 bases). The CDR3 totals 18 residues. Germline V gene lookup returns CDR1 GTSNPN and CDR2 SVGIG (reference sequence). The ends were cut back, 0 bases at V and 2 bases at J, with 17 bases in the middle. In nucleotides, the CDR3 is TGTGCCTGGAGTGTTGAGGGCTTCTACTCTGCTGGGGCCAACGTCCTGACTTTC. It codes for CAWSVEGFYSAGANVLTF.

The chain carries TRBV3-1 (or the pseudogene TRBV3-2) and TRBJ2-3, with D hard to call. The CDR3 extends over 15 amino acids. Germline lookup yields CDR1 LGHDT and CDR2 YNNKEL (reference sequence). Trimming shortened V by 1 base and J by 0 bases, and 8 bases separated the two germline ends. The CDR3 DNA is TGTGCCAGCAGCCAAGGGTCCAGTAGCACAGATACGCAGTATTTT. This gives the protein CASSQGSSSTDTQYF.

Notes on this clone: Relative to the germline gene, one junction end is altered; a read error may explain this. This chain joins TRBV19 and TRBJ1-5; 9 nucleotides agree with TRBD1. CDR3 length: 15 residues. In germline, CDR1 is LNHDA, CDR2 SQIVND (reference sequence). CDR3 protein: CASSGTGNSNQPQHF. The CDR3 coding sequence is TGCGCTAGTTCCGGGACAGGGAATAGCAATCAGCCCCAGCATTTT.